The 23 T cell receptor beta chains presented below share a single source sample, sequenced in a study of shared clonotypes between healthy human individuals. Assay: immunoSEQ multiplex PCR; the TCRdb copy retains only in-frame clones and omits some. The top ten clones hold under 30% of a sample with 110,000 or so clones, around two thirds of them seen once. The sample comprised memory CD8+ T cells sorted from blood. Specified subset: CD45RO+ cells pooled with CCR7-negative TemRA cells. All receptors come from a woman under 40 in good health.

This clone is labeled medium-sized. This sequence joins TRBV4-1 and TRBJ2-2; TRBD2 aligns across 9 bases. V shed 3 bases and J 3 bases; nucleotides not matched to a gene: 2. This CDR3 comprises 15 residues. Germline lookup yields CDR1 MGHRA and CDR2 YSYEKL. CDR3 nucleotides: TGCGCCAGCAGCCAGGCGGGAGGGCACACCGGGGAGCTGTTTTTT. Its translation is CASSQAGGHTGELFF.

For this clone: Within the sample, other DNA sequences also encode this same CDR3. The rearrangement joins TRBV5-1 to TRBJ1-3; TRBD1 matches 7 bases. Germline CDR1 is SGHRS and CDR2 is YFSETQ. The CDR3 spans 14 residues. Trimming took 4 bases from V and 2 from J; bases not matched to a gene: 3. CDR3: CASSLGTAGNTIYF. The CDR3 nucleotides read TGCGCCAGCAGCCTAGGGACAGCTGGAAACACCATATATTTT.

A few counts support this clone. The chain employs TRBV28 and TRBJ2-2; 7 bases are a match to TRBD1. The CDR3 loop spans 12 amino acids. The germline V gene has CDR1 MDHEN and CDR2 SYDVKM. The V gene end was trimmed by 7 bases and the J gene end by 4 bases; junction bases not matched to a gene: 0. CDR3 nucleotides: TGTGCCAGCACAGGGGGCACCGGGGAGCTGTTTTTT. Translating it yields CASTGGTGELFF.

Only a few counts were recorded for this clone. The rearrangement uses TRBV28 and TRBJ2-6; D possibly uses TRBD1 or TRBD2 (5 bases each). V lost 0 bases to trimming and J lost 0 bases, with 9 bases between them. The germline CDR1 and CDR2 sequences are MDHEN and SYDVKM. This CDR3 is 17 amino acids long. CDR3: CASSLWTADSGANVLTF. In DNA form, the CDR3 reads TGTGCCAGCAGTTTATGGACAGCGGACTCTGGGGCCAACGTCCTGACTTTC.

The chain joins TRBV5-1 to TRBJ1-2; D unclear. Looked up from germline, CDR1 is SGHRS and CDR2 is YFSETQ. The CDR3 contains 13 residues. Trimming took off 2 bases at V and 6 bases at J, with 11 bases between the two ends. The CDR3 coding sequence is TGCGCCAGCAGCTTCTCAGGAGAGGATGGCTACACCTTC. This encodes CASSFSGEDGYTF.

The chain recombines TRBV29-1 with TRBJ2-7; 7 positions agree with TRBD1. Germline-derived CDR1 and CDR2 are SQVTM and ANQGSEA. The ends lost 6 bases at V and 0 bases at J; junction bases unmatched: 8. This CDR3 has 14 amino acids. CDR3 DNA: TGCAGCGTAGCCGGGACAGCTAGCTCCTACGAGCAGTACTTC. It specifies CSVAGTASSYEQYF.

The J gene is TRBJ2-7, the V gene TRBV14, with D unresolved. The CDR3 is made up of 13 amino acids. V was cut by 0 bases and J by 5 bases, with 8 bases left in between. CDR1 is SGHDN, CDR2 FVKESK, per germline. CDR3: CASSQEPADEQYF. The CDR3 DNA follows: TGTGCCAGCAGCCAAGAACCCGCGGACGAGCAGTACTTC.

CDR3 nucleotide sequence: TGTGCCAGCAGCTCGTCAGGGGCCTCCTCGTTCTTC. Translation gives CASSSSGASSFF. This chain joins TRBV11-2 and TRBJ2-1; D possibly corresponds to TRBD1 (6 bases). Deletions cut 4 bases from V and 15 bases from J, with 16 bases between. Germline CDR1 SGHAT, CDR2 FQNNGV. The CDR3 contains 12 residues. Full variable domain (remainder filled in from reference TRBV11-2 and TRBJ2-1): EAGVAQSPRYKIIEKRQSVAFWCNPISGHATLYWYQQILGQGPKLLIQFQNNGVVDDSQLPKDRFSAERLKGVDSTLKIQPAKLEDSAVYLCASSSSGASSFFGPGTRLTVL.

This clone was observed a few times. V and J are TRBV25-1 and TRBJ2-2; no reliable D call. The length of the CDR3 is 14 residues. The germline gives CDR1 MGHDK, CDR2 SYGVNS. V was cut by 5 bases and J by 3 bases, with 10 bases left in between. CDR3 bases: TGTGCCAGCAGTTCTTACGCGGACACCGGGGAGCTGTTTTTT. Translating gives CASSSYADTGELFF.

Only one count was recorded for this clone. This chain connects TRBV19 to TRBJ1-2, with 8 bases that match TRBD1. With V trimmed by 4 bases and J by 3 bases, 7 bases remained unmatched. The CDR3 covers 15 residues. CDR1 and CDR2 (germline): LNHDA, SQIVND (reference sequence). CDR3 in amino acids: CASSTGQGLDYGYTF. In DNA, the CDR3 is TGTGCCAGTAGTACTGGACAGGGCCTGGACTATGGCTACACCTTC.

This chain links TRBV4-2 with TRBJ1-1; D is unclear. The V gene lost 5 bases and the J gene lost 5 bases, with 18 bases spanning the gap. Germline lookup yields CDR1 LGHNA and CDR2 YNFKEQ. CDR3 length: 15 residues. CDR3 nucleotides: TGTGCCAGCAGCGTATGGGGAACACTGGGGACTGAAGCTTTCTTT. Translated, it gives CASSVWGTLGTEAFF.

The chain employs TRBV19 and TRBJ2-3, with D possibly TRBD2 on 5 matching bases. Trimming stripped 6 bases from V and 2 bases from J, with 21 bases between. Looked up from germline, CDR1 is LNHDA and CDR2 is SQIVND (reference sequence). This CDR3 is 17 amino acids long. CDR3 loop: CASSPLQRKPSTDTQYF. For the CDR3, the DNA is TGTGCCAGTAGCCCCTTACAGCGGAAGCCCTCCACAGATACGCAGTATTTT. The full variable domain, completed using reference TRBV19 and TRBJ2-3, is DGGITQSPKYLFRKEGQNVTLSCEQNLNHDAMYWYRQDPGQGLRLIYYSQIVNDFQKGDIAEGYSVSREKKESFPLTVTSAQKNPTAFYLCASSPLQRKPSTDTQYFGPGTRLTVL.

This clone was picked up one time. V is TRBV4-1 and J is TRBJ2-1; weak D call: TRBD2 (6 bases). The germline V gene has CDR1 MGHRA and CDR2 YSYEKL. This CDR3 comprises 13 residues. Trimming shortened V by 6 bases and J by 6 bases, and 12 bases separated the two germline ends. This chain's CDR3 is CASSDLAPNEQFF. Here the CDR3 DNA reads TGCGCCAGCAGTGATCTAGCGCCCAATGAGCAGTTCTTC.

The CDR3 nucleotides read TGTGCCAGCAGCTTATGGGGCATACGGAGCAATCAGCCCCAGCATTTT. The encoded protein is CASSLWGIRSNQPQHF. The chain is built from TRBV7-8 and TRBJ1-5; a weak D match, TRBD1 (5 bases). Trimming took off 2 bases at V and 1 base at J, with 12 bases between the two ends. CDR3 length equals 16 residues. Looked up from germline, CDR1 is SGHVS and CDR2 is FQNEAQ.

CDR3 sequence: CASSLTSGSYNEQFF. CDR3 coding DNA: TGTGCCAGCAGCCTGACTAGCGGGTCCTACAATGAGCAGTTCTTC. The V and J genes are TRBV5-6 and TRBJ2-1; TRBD2 matches 10 bases. The V gene's germline CDR1 is SGHDT and CDR2 YYEEEE. CDR3 size: 15 residues. V lost 4 bases, J lost 1 base, and 2 bases stayed unmatched.

V and J are TRBV9 and TRBJ2-1; 15 bases match TRBD2. Germline CDR1 reads SGDLS; CDR2 reads YYNGEE. The CDR3 length is 20 residues. V lost 4 bases, J lost 5 bases, and 16 bases stayed unmatched. The CDR3: CASSPSVGGWTSGRDNEQFF. The CDR3 nucleotides are TGTGCCAGCAGCCCGTCCGTTGGAGGGTGGACTAGCGGGAGGGACAATGAGCAGTTCTTC.

V usage is TRBV28 and J usage is TRBJ2-7; 9 bases agree with TRBD1. The CDR3 sequence is 15 residues long. The ends lost 2 bases at V and 6 bases at J; junction bases unmatched: 8. Germline assignment: CDR1 MDHEN and CDR2 SYDVKM. Here the CDR3 DNA reads TGTGCCAGCAGTTTAGGGGCGACAGGGGGTCGCGAGCAGTACTTC. Amino acids: CASSLGATGGREQYF.

This chain connects TRBV28 to TRBJ2-5; 9 nucleotides line up with TRBD2. The J call may not be correct, given that the DNA end is closer to TRBJ2-7. The CDR3 length is 14 residues. CDR1 and CDR2 from the germline V gene are MDHEN and SYDVKM. As DNA, the CDR3 is TGTGCCAGCAGTGTAGCGGGAGCTACCTACGAGCAGTACTTC. This codes for CASSVAGATYEQYF.

This clone was recorded a few times. The chain recombines TRBV6-6 with TRBJ2-7; D might be TRBD2 (5 bases). This CDR3 has 16 residues. Germline V gene lookup returns CDR1 MNHNY and CDR2 SVGAGI (reference sequence). The V end lost 3 bases, the J end lost 0 bases, and 15 bases lay between the germline ends. CDR3 nucleotide sequence: TGTGCCAGCAGTTATCGGGCCGGCGGGTACTCCTACGAGCAGTACTTC. Amino acid sequence: CASSYRAGGYSYEQYF.

The chain has TRBV5-4 and TRBJ1-2; TRBD1 is a possible D gene (6 bases). This CDR3 contains 12 residues. Trimming pared 4 bases from V and 4 bases from J, leaving 8 bases between. Per the germline V gene, CDR1 is SGHNT and CDR2 is YYREEE (reference sequence). CDR3 protein: CASSAGVYGYTF. The CDR3 nucleotides are TGTGCCAGCAGCGCAGGGGTCTATGGCTACACCTTC. The full variable domain, completed using reference TRBV5-4 and TRBJ1-2, is ETGVTQSPTHLIKTRGQQVTLRCSSQSGHNTVSWYQQALGQGPQFIFQYYREEENGRGNFPPRFSGLQFPNYSSELNVNALELDDSALYLCASSAGVYGYTFGSGTRLTVV.

Note on this clone: Other nucleotide sequences in the sample specify the same CDR3. This rearrangement joins TRBV27 to TRBJ1-5; 9 bases line up with TRBD1. V lost 2 bases to trimming and J lost 1 base; unmatched junction nucleotides: 6. CDR3 size: 17 residues. From germline, CDR1 is MNHEY and CDR2 SMNVEV (reference sequence). CDR3 DNA: TGTGCCAGCAGTTTAAGCGGGGACAGGGTAAGCAATCAGCCCCAGCATTTT. Its protein is CASSLSGDRVSNQPQHF.

The chain links TRBV4-2 to TRBJ1-5; D remains ambiguous. Germline assignment: CDR1 LGHNA and CDR2 YNFKEQ. The CDR3 consists of 14 residues. The V end was cut by 6 bases, the J end by 9 bases, with 18 bases between. CDR3 in DNA: TGTGCCAGCAGTCGCAGACACCGAATTCGGCCCCAGCATTTT. Translated, it gives CASSRRHRIRPQHF.

This clone turned up a few times. This sequence joins TRBV6-5 and TRBJ2-1; 13 bases map to TRBD2. V shed 2 bases, J shed 7 bases, and the junction held 2 bases outside the gene matches. Germline CDR1 reads MNHEY; CDR2 reads SVGAGI. This CDR3 contains 15 residues. CDR3 bases: TGTGCCAGCAGTTACGGGACTAGCGGGAAGAATGAGCAGTTCTTC. This gives the protein CASSYGTSGKNEQFF.